This T cell receptor beta chain was retrieved from a study of tumor and adjacent non-tumor tissue in lung cancer. Across the whole study: The patients, 10 men and four to six women, were roughly 30 to 80 with stage I to III disease.

This sample's RNA came from whole unsorted tissue. More than 3 cm separated this lung sample from the edge of the tumor. About this clonotype: Its antigen is still unknown. Relative to the germline gene, one junction end is altered; a read error may explain this.

Notes on the study in general: Tumor repertoires had a smaller top 100 clone share than normal lung. Compared with tumor, normal lung showed significantly lower TCR diversity.

The library came from three nested PCR rounds adapted from ARM-PCR protocols. TCRdb passed the multiplex PCR reads through MiXCR, listing each CDR3 protein once. The sample yields some 80,000 distinct CDR3 sequences, 65% to 80% seen once. The sequenced material came from distant non-tumor lung tissue. The TCR comes from a woman aged 45-65 years with non-small cell lung cancer.

The CDR3 loop is CAIGETDGSSGANALTF. Here the CDR3 DNA reads TGTGCCATCGGTGAGACGGACGGTAGCTCTGGGGCCAACGCCCTGACTTTC. The chain is built from TRBV10-3 and TRBJ2-6; perhaps TRBD1 as D (5 bases). The CDR3 loop spans 17 amino acids. CDR1 and CDR2 from the germline V gene are ENHRY and SYGVKD.